This TCR beta chain derives from a study of T cells in Graves' hyperthyroidism and ophthalmopathy. Overall study findings and caveats: Blood held most thyroid clonotypes expanded above 0.001 frequency. Model output signaled ophthalmopathy a median approximately 6.2 months ahead of onset.

This clonotype was counted ten times or more. The target antigen is unknown. Germline CDR1 is LGHDT and CDR2 is YNNKEL (reference sequence). After removal of 4 bases from V and 6 bases from J, the junction contained 10 bases not matched to a gene. This CDR3 is 16 amino acids long. Amplified regions were TCR beta CDR3 sequences from RNA transcripts. TCR CDR3 regions were first amplified by RT-PCR with HTBI primers. Each CDR3 protein gets one entry after TCRdb re-called the multiplex PCR reads with MiXCR. The data contain under 350,000 distinct CDR3 sequences, over 15% of them singletons. On the basis of clinical symptoms, serum thyroxine and TRAb, thyroid ultrasound and orbital computed tomography, diagnoses were made.

The sample comprised blood. The sequence was obtained from a woman aged 60-75 years with Graves' ophthalmopathy. The gene calls are TRBV3-1 and TRBJ1-5, with 9 bases aligning to TRBD1. The chain's CDR3 is CASSPGTGRLGQPQHF. For the CDR3, the DNA is TGTGCCAGCAGCCCCGGGACAGGGCGGCTCGGTCAGCCCCAGCATTTT.